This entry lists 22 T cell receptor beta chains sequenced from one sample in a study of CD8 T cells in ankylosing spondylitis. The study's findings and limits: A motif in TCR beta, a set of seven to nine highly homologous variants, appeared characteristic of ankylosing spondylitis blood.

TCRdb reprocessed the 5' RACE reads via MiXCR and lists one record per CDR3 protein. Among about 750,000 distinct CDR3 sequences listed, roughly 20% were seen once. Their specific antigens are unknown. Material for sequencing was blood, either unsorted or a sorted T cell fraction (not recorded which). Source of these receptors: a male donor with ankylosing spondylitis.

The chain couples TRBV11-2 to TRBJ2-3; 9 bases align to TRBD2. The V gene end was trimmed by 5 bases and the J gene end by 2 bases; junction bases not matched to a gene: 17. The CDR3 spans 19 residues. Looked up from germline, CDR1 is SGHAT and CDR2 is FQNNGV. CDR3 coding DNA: TGTGCCAGCAGCGACCCGGGGATCGGGCTAGCGGGATACACAGATACGCAGTATTTT. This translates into CASSDPGIGLAGYTDTQYF.

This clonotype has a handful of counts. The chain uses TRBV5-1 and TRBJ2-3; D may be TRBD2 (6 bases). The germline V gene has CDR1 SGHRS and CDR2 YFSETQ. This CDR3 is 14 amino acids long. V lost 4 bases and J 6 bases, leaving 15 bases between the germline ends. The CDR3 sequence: CASSTELAADTQYF. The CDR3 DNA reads TGCGCCAGCAGCACCGAATTAGCGGCGGATACGCAGTATTTT.

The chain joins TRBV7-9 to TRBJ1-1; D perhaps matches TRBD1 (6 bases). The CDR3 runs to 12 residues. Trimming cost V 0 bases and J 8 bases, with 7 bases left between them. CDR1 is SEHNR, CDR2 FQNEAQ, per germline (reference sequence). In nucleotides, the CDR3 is TGTGCCAGCAGCTTAGCGCAGGGGGAAGCTTTCTTT. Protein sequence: CASSLAQGEAFF.

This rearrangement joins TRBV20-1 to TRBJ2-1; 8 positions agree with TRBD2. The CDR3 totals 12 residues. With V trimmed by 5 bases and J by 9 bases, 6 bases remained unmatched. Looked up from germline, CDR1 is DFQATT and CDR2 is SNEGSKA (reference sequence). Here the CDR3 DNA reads TGCAGTGCTTCTCCGAGCGGGGGTGAGCAGTTCTTC. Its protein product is CSASPSGGEQFF.

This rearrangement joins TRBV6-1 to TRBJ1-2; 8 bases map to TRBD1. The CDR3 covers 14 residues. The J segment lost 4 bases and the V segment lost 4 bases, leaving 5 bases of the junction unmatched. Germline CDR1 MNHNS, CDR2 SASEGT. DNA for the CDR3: TGTGCCAGCAGTGCGGCAGGGGGCGCCTATGGCTACACCTTC. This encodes CASSAAGGAYGYTF.

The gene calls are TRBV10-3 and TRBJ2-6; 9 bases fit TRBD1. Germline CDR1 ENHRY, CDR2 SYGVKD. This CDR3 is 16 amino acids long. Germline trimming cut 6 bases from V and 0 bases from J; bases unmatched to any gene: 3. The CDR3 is CAIRGTGTSGANVLTF. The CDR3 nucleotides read TGTGCCATCAGAGGGACAGGGACCTCTGGGGCCAACGTCCTGACTTTC.

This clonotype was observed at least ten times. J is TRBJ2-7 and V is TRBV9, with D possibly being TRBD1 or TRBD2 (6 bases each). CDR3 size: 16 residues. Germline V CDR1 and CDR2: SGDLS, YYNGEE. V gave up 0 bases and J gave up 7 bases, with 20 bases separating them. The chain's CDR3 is CASSVEEGGMIREQYF. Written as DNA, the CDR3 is TGTGCCAGCAGCGTAGAGGAAGGGGGGATGATTCGAGAGCAGTACTTC.

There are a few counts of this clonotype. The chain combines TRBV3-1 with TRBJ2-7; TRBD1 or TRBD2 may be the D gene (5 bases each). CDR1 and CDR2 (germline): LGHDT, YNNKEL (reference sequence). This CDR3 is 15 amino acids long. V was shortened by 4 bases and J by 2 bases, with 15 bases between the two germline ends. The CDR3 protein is CASSPGTLAAYEQYF. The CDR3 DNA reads TGTGCCAGCAGCCCGGGGACGCTAGCTGCCTACGAGCAGTACTTC.

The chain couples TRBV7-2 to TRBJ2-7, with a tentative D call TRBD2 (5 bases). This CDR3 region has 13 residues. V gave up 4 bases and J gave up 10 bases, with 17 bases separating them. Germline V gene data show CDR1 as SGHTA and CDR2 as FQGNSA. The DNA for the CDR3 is TGTGCCAGCAGCTCACCACGTGCCACGGGACAGTACTTC. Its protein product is CASSSPRATGQYF.

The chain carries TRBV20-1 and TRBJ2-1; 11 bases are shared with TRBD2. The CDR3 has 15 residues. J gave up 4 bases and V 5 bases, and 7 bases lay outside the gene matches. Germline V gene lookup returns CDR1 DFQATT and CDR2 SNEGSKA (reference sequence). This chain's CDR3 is CSAQTGTSGYNEQFF. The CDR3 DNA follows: TGCAGTGCTCAGACCGGGACTAGCGGTTACAATGAGCAGTTCTTC.

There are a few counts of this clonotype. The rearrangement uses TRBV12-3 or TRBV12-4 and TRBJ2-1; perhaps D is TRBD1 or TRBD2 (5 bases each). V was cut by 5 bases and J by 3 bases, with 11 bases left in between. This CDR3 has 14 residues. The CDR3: CASSTGRSYNEQFF. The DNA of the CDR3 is TGTGCCAGCAGTACGGGACGGAGCTACAATGAGCAGTTCTTC.

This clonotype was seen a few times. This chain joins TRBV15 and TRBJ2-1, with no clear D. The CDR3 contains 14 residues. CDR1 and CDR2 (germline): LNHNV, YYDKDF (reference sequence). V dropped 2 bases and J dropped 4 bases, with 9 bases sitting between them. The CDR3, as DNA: TGTGCCACCAGCAGATCGACCCCGTACAATGAGCAGTTCTTC. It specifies CATSRSTPYNEQFF.

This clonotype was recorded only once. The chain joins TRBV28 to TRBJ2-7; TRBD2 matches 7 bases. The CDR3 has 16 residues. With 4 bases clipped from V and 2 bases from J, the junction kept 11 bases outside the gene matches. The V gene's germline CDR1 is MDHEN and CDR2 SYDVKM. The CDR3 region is CASSSTFSGLPYEQYF. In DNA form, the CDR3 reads TGTGCCAGCAGTTCAACCTTTAGCGGGCTCCCCTACGAGCAGTACTTC. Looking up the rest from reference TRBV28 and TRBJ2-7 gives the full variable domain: DVKVTQSSRYLVKRTGEKVFLECVQDMDHENMFWYRQDPGLGLRLIYFSYDVKMKEKGDIPEGYSVSREKKERFSLILESASTNQTSMYLCASSSTFSGLPYEQYFGPGTRLTVT.

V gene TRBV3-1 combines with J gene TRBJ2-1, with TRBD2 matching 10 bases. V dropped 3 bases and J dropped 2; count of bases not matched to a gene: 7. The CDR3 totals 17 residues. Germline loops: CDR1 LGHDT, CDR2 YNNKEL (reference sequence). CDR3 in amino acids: CASSHSAGLAAYNEQFF. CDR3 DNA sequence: TGTGCCAGCAGCCACAGTGCCGGACTAGCGGCCTACAATGAGCAGTTCTTC.

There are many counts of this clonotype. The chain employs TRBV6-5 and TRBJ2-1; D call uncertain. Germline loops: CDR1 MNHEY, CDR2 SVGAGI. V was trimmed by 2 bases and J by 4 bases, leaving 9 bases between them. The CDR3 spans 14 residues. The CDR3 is CASSYGRNYNEQFF. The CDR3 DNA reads TGTGCCAGCAGTTACGGCAGAAATTACAATGAGCAGTTCTTC.

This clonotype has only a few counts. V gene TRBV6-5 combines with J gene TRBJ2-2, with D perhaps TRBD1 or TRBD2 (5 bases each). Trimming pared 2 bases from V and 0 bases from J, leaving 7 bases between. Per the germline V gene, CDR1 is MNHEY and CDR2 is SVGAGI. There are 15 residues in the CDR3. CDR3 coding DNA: TGTGCCAGCAGTTACAGGGACGCGAACACCGGGGAGCTGTTTTTT. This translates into CASSYRDANTGELFF.

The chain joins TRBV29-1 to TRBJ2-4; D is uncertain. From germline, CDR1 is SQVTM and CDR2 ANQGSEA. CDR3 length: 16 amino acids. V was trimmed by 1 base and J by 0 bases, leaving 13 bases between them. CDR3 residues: CSVEGSPGLAKNIQYF. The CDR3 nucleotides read TGCAGCGTTGAAGGGTCCCCCGGCTTAGCCAAAAACATTCAGTACTTC.

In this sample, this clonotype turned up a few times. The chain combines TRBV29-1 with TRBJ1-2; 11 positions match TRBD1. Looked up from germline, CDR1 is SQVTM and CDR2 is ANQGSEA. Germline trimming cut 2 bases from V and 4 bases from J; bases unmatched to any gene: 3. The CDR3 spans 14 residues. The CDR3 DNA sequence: TGCAGCGTTGAATGGACAGGGGGCGTCTATGGCTACACCTTC. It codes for CSVEWTGGVYGYTF.

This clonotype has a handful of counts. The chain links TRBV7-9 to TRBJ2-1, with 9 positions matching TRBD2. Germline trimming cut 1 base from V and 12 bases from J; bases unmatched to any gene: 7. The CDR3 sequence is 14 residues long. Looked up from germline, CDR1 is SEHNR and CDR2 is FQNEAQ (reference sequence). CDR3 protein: CASSLEYGTSRQFF. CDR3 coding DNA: TGTGCCAGCAGCTTAGAGTACGGGACTAGCAGGCAGTTCTTC.

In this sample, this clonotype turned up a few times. The CDR3 spells CASSYDLATDTQYF. The CDR3 DNA follows: TGTGCCAGCAGTTACGATCTAGCCACAGATACGCAGTATTTT. V gene TRBV6-5 combines with J gene TRBJ2-3, with a weak D call TRBD2 (5 bases). CDR1 is MNHEY and CDR2 is SVGAGI in the germline V gene. Trimming took 2 bases from V and 2 from J, leaving 8 bases between them. CDR3 size: 14 residues.

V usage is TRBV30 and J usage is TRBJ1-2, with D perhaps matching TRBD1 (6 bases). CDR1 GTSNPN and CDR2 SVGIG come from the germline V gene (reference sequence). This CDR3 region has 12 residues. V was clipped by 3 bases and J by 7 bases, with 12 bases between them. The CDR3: CAWRPQGPGYTF. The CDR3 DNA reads TGTGCCTGGAGACCCCAGGGGCCTGGCTACACCTTC.

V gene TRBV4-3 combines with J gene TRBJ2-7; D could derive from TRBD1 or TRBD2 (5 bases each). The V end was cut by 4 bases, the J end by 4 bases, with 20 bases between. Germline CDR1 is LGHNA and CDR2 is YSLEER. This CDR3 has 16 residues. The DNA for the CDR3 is TGCGCCAGCAGCCTTTCAGCCCGGGACGCAGGGTACGAGCAGTACTTC. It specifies CASSLSARDAGYEQYF.